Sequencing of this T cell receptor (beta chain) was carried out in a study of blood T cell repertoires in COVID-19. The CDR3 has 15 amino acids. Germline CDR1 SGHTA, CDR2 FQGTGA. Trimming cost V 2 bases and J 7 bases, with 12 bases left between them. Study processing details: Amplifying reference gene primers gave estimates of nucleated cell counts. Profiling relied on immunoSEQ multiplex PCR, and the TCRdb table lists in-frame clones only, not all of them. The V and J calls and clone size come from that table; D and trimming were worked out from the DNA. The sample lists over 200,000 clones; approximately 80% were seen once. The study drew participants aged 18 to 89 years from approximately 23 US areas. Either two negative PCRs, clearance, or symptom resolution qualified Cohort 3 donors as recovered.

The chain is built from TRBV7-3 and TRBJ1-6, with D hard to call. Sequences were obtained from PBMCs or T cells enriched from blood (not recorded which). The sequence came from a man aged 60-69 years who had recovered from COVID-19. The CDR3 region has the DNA TGTGCCAGCAGCTTAGGGCAGTTGTCGAATTCACCCCTCCACTTT. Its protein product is CASSLGQLSNSPLHF.